This TCR beta chain was identified during a study of blood T cells in healthy people across ages. Regarding the study as a whole: Age brought a roughly linear fall in TCR beta diversity measured per million T cells. It was not known whether donors were CMV positive (a possible confounder of expanded clonotype changes).

This CDR3 comprises 13 residues. Germline V CDR1 and CDR2: MDHEN, SYDVKM. Total RNA was extracted at no less than 6 micrograms per sample. Through a sample-barcoded 5' primer and a J-beta primer mix, a second PCR was run for roughly 7 to 12 cycles. TCRdb fed the 5' RACE reads into MiXCR, producing one record per CDR3 protein. This table holds around 1,100,000 distinct CDR3 sequences, roughly two fifths found once. As regards this clonotype: Its antigen is undetermined.

V gene TRBV28 combines with J gene TRBJ2-5, with D perhaps matching TRBD2 (6 bases). The DNA end is more similar to TRBJ2-7, so the J call may be wrong. Sequencing was done on a sample of blood. The source of this sequence is a man between 18 and 35 years old in good health. The CDR3 sequence is CASGGANNYEQYF. CDR3 nucleotide sequence: TGTGCCAGCGGAGGGGCAAACAACTACGAGCAGTACTTC.